The T cell receptor (beta chain) under discussion was sequenced for a study of identical twins (dated by TCRdb to the mid-2010s). Background for the entire study: TCR alpha and beta repertoires from monozygotic twins, unrelated adults of various ages and cord blood were deep-sequenced to test whether fetal clonotypes persist. Replicate twin experiments were performed at different times using different library preparation protocols to rule out contamination.

General findings and caveats noted by the study authors: Compared with coincidental sharing between unrelated individuals, out-of-frame TCR alpha sequences shared between twins had an excess of sequences with low generation probability. Because the same donors could not be followed over many years, the conclusions depended on cross-sectional statistical analysis. Excess twin sharing in beta out-of-frame sequences was weaker because fewer shared sequences lowered the signal-to-noise ratio. Fewer insertions were carried by abundant cord blood beta clonotypes; a weaker similar trend was observed in young adult naive repertoires, while no such trend was observed in memory repertoires. In monozygotic twins, recombination models systematically underestimated out-of-frame TCR alpha sharing, but the models matched the sharing seen between unrelated individuals. Invariant T cells such as MAIT and iNKT could partly confound zero-insertion analyses, though diverse VJ usage argued against this for most clonotypes.

Only healthy Caucasian donors were included. Three pairs of female monozygotic twins, all aged 18 to 29 years, were included in the twin cohort. CD4+ and CD8+ T cell populations were isolated with positive isolation kits from Invitrogen. This clonotype was seen a few times. Its antigen remains undetermined. No qualities accompany the bases; no much larger clone lies one base away. From its cysteine to its phenylalanine, the CDR3 spans 14 amino acids. Only CDR3 DNA is held: 42 bases, read in frame from base 1. CDR1 and CDR2, per the germline V gene, are SGHTA and FQGNSA. V is shortened by 1 base, J by 6 bases, and the region joining them spans 11 bases. Library preparation used 5' RACE. The sample was run on an Illumina HiSeq 2000. A universal primer binding site was added through template switching, and the final cDNA carried a unique molecular identifier so that TCR cDNA molecules could be counted accurately. Specific primers in the conserved constant-segment region were used to synthesize first-strand cDNA for the TCR alpha and beta chains. To control for contamination, every cDNA library carried two barcodes: a SMART-Mk sample barcode plus Illumina barcodes. TruSeq adapter sequences, together with Illumina sample barcodes, were added in two successive PCR steps. The TCR alpha and beta cDNA libraries were sequenced on the Illumina HiSeq platform using custom primers. Turning to the authors' computational methods: Unique molecular identifiers were extracted from raw reads with MiGEC, and CDR3 positions were determined with MiXCR. For each individual, recombination models were inferred using an EM algorithm with the repgenHMM and IGoR tools. The tcR package in R was used for shared clonotype analysis, with sharing normalized by the product of cloneset sizes. To study raw recombination without the effects of thymic and clonal selection, out-of-frame nonproductive sequences were analyzed. TCRdb applied fastp at Q25 and MiXCR to the public reads, then kept only in-frame beta chains. Every CDR3 protein is listed once, alongside the most common genes and DNA of its rows. The V and J calls here are based on TCRdb, not the publication. The sample records hundreds of thousands of distinct CDR3 sequences, approximately 25% of which are singletons. About 3% of the sample rests with the top ten.

A further study also used this sample, focusing on T cells expressing NK-cell markers. Taken from the second paper: Several donors provided sorted CD3+CD56+NKG2C+, CD3+CD56+NKG2C- and CD3+CD56-NKG2C+ T-cell subsets, whose TCR beta-chain repertoires were profiled. Among the eight sequenced donors, only one was HCMV-seronegative, while the other seven were HCMV-seropositive. To restrict sorting to alphabetaTCR-expressing T cells, an anti-gammadeltaTCR antibody was added in several experiments. In about 6 donors, the dominant CD3+CD56+NKG2C+ clonotypes were found to rank among the top 10 CD8+ clonotypes and to make up 1.0-7.0% of CD8+ T cells. Those dominant clonotypes were again the most abundant among CD3+CD56-NKG2C+ cells in a handful of donors, at about 28.3-60.1%. It remained unclear whether the expanded NKG2C-expressing T cell clones were specific for HCMV antigens. Randomly selected healthy volunteers, three men and five women, were used as the eight sequenced donors. HCMV serostatus was determined by detecting HCMV-specific IgG in serum with a commercial ELISA kit. MIGEC handled demultiplexing of the reads and grouping by UMI, while MiTCR was used to assemble and quantify clonotypes. Only TCR cDNA sequences supported by at least two reads were kept to exclude erroneous sequences. The tcR package was used for downstream repertoire analysis, and clonotypes were matched between fractions using CDR3 nucleotide sequence together with V segment. Antigen specificity was annotated against VDJdb with VDJmatch, allowing one amino acid substitution in CDR3.

The TCR comes from a woman under 30 in good health. The rearranged segments are TRBV7-2 and TRBJ2-3; no D gene is confidently identified. What was sequenced was CD4+ T cells sorted from blood. For the CDR3, the sequence is CASSLGLGWDTQYF. Here is the DNA: TGTGCCAGCAGCTTAGGGCTGGGGTGGGATACGCAGTATTTT.